This T cell receptor (beta chain) derives from a study of T cells in Graves' hyperthyroidism and ophthalmopathy (dated by TCRdb to 2018 to 2020). Regarding the complete study: Peripheral blood samples were taken at the time of initial diagnosis, prior to any treatment. In addition, the study compared T-cell repertoires in thyroid tissue and in blood from over 5 Graves' hyperthyroidism patients. The paper reports TCR Vbeta CDR3 sequencing of approximately 130 peripheral blood samples: under 45 ophthalmopathy, fewer than 85 hyperthyroidism and approximately 17 progressor patients. To identify distinguishing TCR V-J signatures, a discovery cohort of around 100 patients was used, comprising some 43 with Graves' ophthalmopathy and 57 with stable Graves' hyperthyroidism. For training and testing, the 80 to 100 patients in the discovery cohort were randomly divided in a 7:3 ratio. After blood sampling, hyperthyroidism patients were treated with methimazole at a starting dose of 30 mg daily, and ophthalmopathy patients were treated with high-dose intravenous methylprednisolone. Whether ophthalmopathy could be predicted prospectively was tested in an independent validation cohort made up of about 18 hyperthyroidism patients plus 17 patients who later progressed to ophthalmopathy. General conclusions and limits of the study: In validation, the model predicted progression to ophthalmopathy a median of approximately 6.6 months before onset, with roughly 71% sensitivity and roughly 79% specificity. No statistical method was used to fix the sample size in advance, and group allocation was not hidden from the investigators. Blood samples also contained most of the expanded thyroid clonotypes (frequency above 0.001), which suggests that blood repertoires may reflect thyroid immune responses. In cross-validation, a model built on a 13 V-J signature told ophthalmopathy apart from stable hyperthyroidism with approximately 90% sensitivity and roughly 81% specificity, and in testing the same model reached 80%/75%.

TCR beta CDR3 regions were amplified from RNA transcripts. For the first round of RT-PCR on the TCR CDR3, the HTBI primer set was used together with the Qiagen OneStep RT-PCR kit. Libraries were constructed in a second round of multiplex PCR, after which size selection and purification were carried out. Paired-end sequencing of the libraries was performed with 100 bp reads on an Illumina HiSeq2000. The paper's data handling went like this. SOAPnuke was used to process the raw data, throwing out any read that contained adapters or uncalled bases, had a mean Phred below 15, or lacked an exact constant-primer or identifier match. COPE v1.2.5 was used to merge the high-quality paired reads, and each unique nucleotide sequence was defined as a clonotype. MiTCR v1.1 was used to align clonotypes to the IMGT TRBV, TRBD and TRBJ reference segments. The analysis included only V-J combinations with a frequency above 0.0001, which together covered 99% to 99.2% of the repertoires. A TCS score was defined as the ratio between F50 (clonal expansion) and ExV (chaos), using BLOSUM62-based TCRdist between CDR3 peptides within each V-J. Welch's t-statistics and random forest reduced some 510 V-J features to 10 to 15, which were used in a naive Bayes classifier (R e1071). Using fastp trimming at Q25 and MiXCR clonotype assembly, TCRdb reanalyzed the public sequencing data and kept in-frame beta chains. Every entry covers one CDR3 protein and lists the most common genes and DNA from its rows. These V and J calls are TCRdb output, not the study's own analysis. For this sample there are hundreds of thousands of distinct CDR3 sequences; 16% appear just once. The ten largest account for 3% to 4% of the sample.

This clonotype was recorded many times. The antigen it binds to is not known. Base quality data are lacking; no much larger clone is found one base away. CDR1 and CDR2 are read off the germline V gene as SGHTA and FQGNSA. Counted from cysteine to phenylalanine, this CDR3 has 15 amino acids. Just CDR3 DNA is preserved here, 45 bases in frame from base 1. V is pruned by 1 base and J by 10 bases, leaving 7 bases of the junction without a gene match. Ophthalmopathy patients had moderately to severely active disease, with a Clinical Activity Score of 3 or more, a NOSPECS grade of 4 or more, and a disease duration of less than 3 months. Patients with uncontrolled infections, other autoimmune diseases, pregnancy or lactation were excluded. Clinical symptoms, serum thyroxine and TRAb, thyroid ultrasound, and orbital computed tomography formed the basis for the diagnoses. Ficoll-Paque density gradient centrifugation was used to isolate PBMCs from around 10 ml of fresh peripheral blood. Trizol reagent was used to extract total RNA, and RNA quality was then checked on an Agilent 2100 Bioanalyzer.

The receptor comes from a woman in her 40s with Graves' ophthalmopathy. The V and J segments used are TRBV7-2 and TRBJ2-1; 10 central nucleotides agree with TRBD1. The sample comprised blood. DNA sequence: TGTGCCAGCAGCTTAGTGGGACAGGGGTTAGACGAGCAGTTCTTC. It specifies CASSLVGQGLDEQFF. The variable domain in full, with residues beyond the CDR3 obtained from the reference TRBV7-2 and TRBJ2-1 genes, is GAGVSQSPSNKVTEKGKDVELRCDPISGHTALYWYRQSLGQGLEFLIYFQGNSAPDKSGLPSDRFSAERTGGSVSTLTIQRTQQEDSAVYLCASSLVGQGLDEQFFGPGTRLTVL.